Presented here are 6 T cell receptor beta chains from one specimen sequenced in a study of technical replicates of blood from a handful of donors. Some clones are missing from TCRdb's copy, which holds only in-frame ones; the method was immunoSEQ multiplex PCR. The table has 65,000 to 95,000 clones, roughly 98% seen once. Sequenced input: T cells isolated from PBMCs. Receptors originate from a human donor in good health.

The V call is TRBV5-1, the J call TRBJ2-5; 10 nucleotides match TRBD1. The germline gives CDR1 SGHRS, CDR2 YFSETQ. CDR3 length: 15 amino acids. Trimming removed 3 bases from V and 4 bases from J; junction bases left unmatched: 6. In nucleotides, the CDR3 is TGCGCCAGCAGCTGGGGGGACAGGGGTCCAGAGACCCAGTACTTC. Its protein product is CASSWGDRGPETQYF.

The genes are TRBV5-1 and TRBJ2-5; TRBD2 agrees at 12 bases. Germline V gene lookup returns CDR1 SGHRS and CDR2 YFSETQ. Germline trimming cut 9 bases from V and 2 bases from J; bases unmatched to any gene: 5. The CDR3 extends over 14 amino acids. Here the CDR3 reads CATRLAGEQETQYF. CDR3 bases: TGCGCCACCAGACTAGCGGGGGAACAAGAGACCCAGTACTTC.

The chain joins TRBV6-1 to TRBJ1-2; D ambiguous. V dropped 6 bases and J dropped 7 bases, with 6 bases sitting between them. The V gene's germline CDR1 is MNHNS and CDR2 SASEGT. The CDR3 loop spans 10 amino acids. The CDR3 reads CASRFGGYTF. The CDR3 region has the DNA TGTGCCAGCAGATTCGGTGGCTACACCTTC.

The gene calls are TRBV4-2 and TRBJ2-7, with D perhaps matching TRBD2 (6 bases). V was pared by 0 bases and J by 0 bases, with 15 bases between. This CDR3 spans 17 amino acids. Germline CDR1 is LGHNA and CDR2 is YNFKEQ. The DNA of the CDR3 is TGTGCCAGCAGCCAAGAAGATGTTAGCGGATTCTCCTACGAGCAGTACTTC. Its translation: CASSQEDVSGFSYEQYF.

The V and J genes are TRBV5-1 and TRBJ1-3, with 9 bases aligning to TRBD1. The CDR3 extends over 13 amino acids. Per the germline V gene, CDR1 is SGHRS and CDR2 is YFSETQ. Trimming took 6 bases from V and 8 from J; bases not matched to a gene: 6. As DNA, the CDR3 is TGCGCCAGCACCGAAGACAGGGGGTACACCATATATTTT. This encodes CASTEDRGYTIYF.

V usage is TRBV7-9 and J usage is TRBJ2-5, with TRBD1 identical over 9 bases. The germline CDR1 and CDR2 sequences are SEHNR and FQNEAQ (reference sequence). This CDR3 spans 15 amino acids. J lost 2 bases, V lost 5 bases, and 6 bases had no gene match. DNA of the CDR3: TGTGCCAGCAGCAACCGGGACAGGGCACAAGAGACCCAGTACTTC. This codes for CASSNRDRAQETQYF. The whole variable domain, filled in from reference TRBV7-9 and TRBJ2-5, reads DTGVSQNPRHKITKRGQNVTFRCDPISEHNRLYWYRQTLGQGPEFLTYFQNEAQLEKSRLLSDRFSAERPKGSFSTLEIQRTEQGDSAMYLCASSNRDRAQETQYFGPGTRLLVL.